This T cell receptor (beta chain) was retrieved from a study of T-cell memory formation after mild COVID-19. General observations from the study: Cross-reactive memory seemingly joined, as some responding clones were found in pre-infection memory.

A note on this clonotype: Its antigen is currently unknown.

The V gene lost 5 bases and the J gene lost 0 bases, with 13 bases spanning the gap. The germline gives CDR1 DFQATT, CDR2 SNEGSKA (reference sequence). CDR3 size: 14 residues. MiXCR, run by TCRdb on the 5' RACE reads, gives a single entry per CDR3 protein. The sample lists 35,000 to 55,000 distinct CDR3 sequences; 8% to 10% were seen once. The receptor was isolated from an adult woman who had mild COVID-19 (a few samples of this study predate the infection). Cell type and time point are not known. Sequences were obtained from PBMCs or a T cell subset sorted from them (not recorded which). The chain is built from TRBV20-1 and TRBJ1-1, with D uncertain. The CDR3 nucleotides read TGCAGTGCTCCACCCACAAACTTGAACACTGAAGCTTTCTTT. Translation gives CSAPPTNLNTEAFF.